This paragraph reports one T cell receptor beta chain. This CDR3 comprises 15 residues. Germline V gene lookup returns CDR1 SGHAT and CDR2 FQNNGV. The V end was cut by 3 bases, the J end by 0 bases, with 9 bases between. This sample was included in a study of OX40 agonist ivuxolimab in advanced cancers. Study as a whole: Partial responses occurred in Three dose-escalation patients, one with hepatocellular carcinoma and two with cutaneous melanoma.

TCRdb keeps only in-frame clones here, not all; method: immunoSEQ multiplex PCR. The repertoire holds 65,000 to 95,000 clones, roughly 94% seen once, with 9.6% in the top ten. This sequence joins TRBV11-2 and TRBJ2-1; possible D gene TRBD2, 6 bases. The source was CD4+ or CD8+ T cells sorted from blood, collected in a trial of the OX40 agonist ivuxolimab. This TCR came from an adult with an advanced solid tumor such as melanoma, head and neck, liver or kidney cancer. The CDR3 spells CASSFSGSSYNEQFF. The CDR3, as DNA: TGTGCCAGCAGCTTTAGCGGAAGCTCCTACAATGAGCAGTTCTTC.